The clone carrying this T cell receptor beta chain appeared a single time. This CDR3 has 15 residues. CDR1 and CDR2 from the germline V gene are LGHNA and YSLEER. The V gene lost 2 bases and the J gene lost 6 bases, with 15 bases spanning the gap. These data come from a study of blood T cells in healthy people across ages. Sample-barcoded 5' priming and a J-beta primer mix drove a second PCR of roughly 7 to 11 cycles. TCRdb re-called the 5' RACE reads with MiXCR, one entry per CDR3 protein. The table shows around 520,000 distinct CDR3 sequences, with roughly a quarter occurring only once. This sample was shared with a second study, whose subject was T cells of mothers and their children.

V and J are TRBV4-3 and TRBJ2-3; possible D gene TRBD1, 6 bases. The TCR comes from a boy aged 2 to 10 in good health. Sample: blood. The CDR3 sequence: CASSQFQRRGDTQYF. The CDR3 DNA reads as TGCGCCAGCAGCCAATTCCAGCGTAGGGGGGATACGCAGTATTTT.